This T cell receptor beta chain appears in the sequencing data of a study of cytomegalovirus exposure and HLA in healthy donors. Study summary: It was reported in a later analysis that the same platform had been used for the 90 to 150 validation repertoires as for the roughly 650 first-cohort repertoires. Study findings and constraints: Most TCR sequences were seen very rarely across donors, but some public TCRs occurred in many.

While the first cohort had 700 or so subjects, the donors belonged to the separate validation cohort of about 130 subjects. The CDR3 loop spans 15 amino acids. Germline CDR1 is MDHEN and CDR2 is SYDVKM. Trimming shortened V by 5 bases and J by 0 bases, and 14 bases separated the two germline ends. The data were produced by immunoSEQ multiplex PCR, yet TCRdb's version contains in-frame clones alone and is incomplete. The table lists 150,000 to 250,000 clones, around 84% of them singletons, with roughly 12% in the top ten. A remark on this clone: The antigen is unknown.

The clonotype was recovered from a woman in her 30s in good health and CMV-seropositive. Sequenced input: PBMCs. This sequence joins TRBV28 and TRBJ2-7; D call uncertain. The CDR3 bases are TGTGCCAGCAGTCCCGTCCAAACATACTCCTACGAGCAGTACTTC. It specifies CASSPVQTYSYEQYF. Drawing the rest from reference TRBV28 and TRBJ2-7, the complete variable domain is DVKVTQSSRYLVKRTGEKVFLECVQDMDHENMFWYRQDPGLGLRLIYFSYDVKMKEKGDIPEGYSVSREKKERFSLILESASTNQTSMYLCASSPVQTYSYEQYFGPGTRLTVT.